A single sample is the source of the 23 T cell receptor beta chains below, sequenced in a study of human T cells and chemical hapten exposure. From the RACE reads, TCRdb called clonotypes with MiXCR, one entry per CDR3 protein. The sample has approximately 90,000 distinct CDR3 sequences; around 25% are singletons. As to time point: patch test 3, about 24 weeks after DPC sensitization. Treatment noted: therapeutic diphenylcyclopropenone sensitization with weekly scalp DPC. The input for sequencing was whole blood, taken in connection with sensitization to the hapten diphenylcyclopropenone (DPC). These receptors were taken from a man aged 35 to 55 with alopecia areata. Some clones in this sample may be carry-over from other donors' samples.

This chain joins TRBV6-6 and TRBJ1-1, with 10 positions matching TRBD1. The CDR3 extends over 15 amino acids. With V trimmed by 6 bases and J by 5 bases, 9 bases remained unmatched. Germline CDR1 is MNHNY and CDR2 is SVGAGI (reference sequence). The CDR3 sequence: CASSPNGQGGTEAFF. In DNA, the CDR3 is TGTGCCAGCAGCCCAAACGGACAGGGGGGAACTGAAGCTTTCTTT.

V is TRBV7-3 and J is TRBJ2-2; 9 bases map to TRBD2. Trimming at V came to 7 bases and at J to 6 bases, leaving 12 bases not matched to a gene. The CDR3 consists of 16 residues. Germline lookup yields CDR1 SGHTA and CDR2 FQGTGA. The DNA for the CDR3 is TGTGCCAGCACCAGAGGGGGTAGCGGGAGTCCCGGGGAGCTGTTTTTT. Translating gives CASTRGGSGSPGELFF.

The CDR3 sequence: CASSPGVPTRNEQFF. In DNA, the CDR3 is TGTGCCAGCAGCCCAGGGGTTCCCACCCGGAATGAGCAGTTCTTC. The chain is built from TRBV12-3 or TRBV12-4 and TRBJ2-1, with D possibly matching TRBD1 (6 bases). Deletions cut 6 bases from V and 7 bases from J, with 19 bases between. The CDR3 consists of 15 residues.

The chain carries TRBV28 and TRBJ1-1, with D maybe TRBD1 (5 bases). The ends were cut back, 5 bases at V and 1 base at J, with 14 bases in the middle. The CDR3 runs to 15 residues. In germline, CDR1 is MDHEN, CDR2 SYDVKM. The CDR3 reads CASSASGDWNTEAFF. The CDR3 DNA follows: TGTGCCAGCAGTGCATCCGGGGACTGGAACACTGAAGCTTTCTTT.

This clonotype came up a few times. V and J are TRBV5-1 and TRBJ1-6; TRBD1 is a possible D gene (5 bases). V was shortened by 2 bases and J by 8 bases, with 23 bases between the two germline ends. The CDR3 contains 18 residues. The V gene's germline CDR1 is SGHRS and CDR2 YFSETQ. The DNA for the CDR3 is TGCGCCAGCAGCTTCGGGGCAGACCTTACCTCTTGGGATTCACCCCTCCACTTT. Amino acids: CASSFGADLTSWDSPLHF.

V gene TRBV7-2 combines with J gene TRBJ2-3, with D possibly being TRBD2 (5 bases). V was cut by 1 base and J by 1 base, with 15 bases left in between. This CDR3 is 17 amino acids long. Per germline, CDR1 SGHTA and CDR2 FQGNSA. In DNA form, the CDR3 reads TGTGCCAGCAGCTTAGGTCGAGGGCCCCCCGGCACAGATACGCAGTATTTT. This encodes CASSLGRGPPGTDTQYF.

This clonotype appeared a few times. The chain joins TRBV6-5 to TRBJ2-7; 9 positions agree with TRBD1. The trim removed 0 bases at V and 5 bases at J, leaving 14 bases unmatched. CDR1 and CDR2 from the germline V gene are MNHEY and SVGAGI. The CDR3 spans 18 residues. This CDR3 reads CASSYSKLGQGFSDEQYF. The CDR3 bases are TGTGCCAGCAGTTACTCGAAGCTTGGACAGGGGTTTTCGGACGAGCAGTACTTC.

This clonotype has just a few counts. V and J are TRBV14 and TRBJ2-3; a weak D match, TRBD1 (5 bases). The germline V and J ends were trimmed by 2 bases and 2 bases, with 14 bases remaining between them. CDR3 length equals 16 residues. Germline V gene lookup returns CDR1 SGHDN and CDR2 FVKESK. The CDR3 DNA reads as TGTGCCAGCAGCCAAAGACAGACGCTCAACACAGATACGCAGTATTTT. This encodes CASSQRQTLNTDTQYF.

This chain joins TRBV14 and TRBJ2-5; TRBD1 matches at 8 bases. This CDR3 is 16 amino acids long. V was clipped by 2 bases and J by 3 bases; unmatched bases: 8. The germline gives CDR1 SGHDN, CDR2 FVKESK. The CDR3, as DNA: TGTGCCAGCAGCCAAAGGACAGGGAGAGGAAAAGAGACCCAGTACTTC. Protein product: CASSQRTGRGKETQYF.

This clonotype came up a few times. The chain combines TRBV28 with TRBJ2-2; either TRBD1 or TRBD2 may fit D (6 bases each). The V end lost 5 bases, the J end lost 4 bases, and 14 bases lay between the germline ends. The V gene's germline CDR1 is MDHEN and CDR2 SYDVKM. CDR3 size: 15 residues. CDR3 sequence reads: CASSPFGGGTGELFF. DNA of the CDR3: TGTGCCAGCAGTCCGTTCGGGGGCGGCACCGGGGAGCTGTTTTTT.

This clonotype was seen ten or more times. This chain joins TRBV24-1 and TRBJ2-1; D perhaps matches TRBD1 (5 bases). Per the germline V gene, CDR1 is KGHDR and CDR2 is SFDVKD. The CDR3 runs 14 residues. Trimming cost V 4 bases and J 5 bases, with 11 bases left between them. The CDR3 nucleotides are TGTGCCACCAGTGAGTGGCAGGGAAACAATGAGCAGTTCTTC. Amino acids: CATSEWQGNNEQFF.

This clonotype was found a few times. The gene calls are TRBV21-1 and TRBJ2-3; TRBD2, the table's D call, was not compared with the DNA. TRBV21-1 is a known pseudogene. The CDR3 is 16 amino acids. This CDR3 is CASSKRLAGDTDTQYF. The CDR3 bases are TGTGCCAGCAGCAAACGGCTAGCGGGAGATACAGATACGCAGTATTTT.

The chain employs TRBV12-3 or TRBV12-4 and TRBJ2-3; D call uncertain. V was cut by 2 bases and J by 3 bases, with 9 bases left in between. The CDR3 has 14 residues. This CDR3 is CASSLSVLTDTQYF. CDR3 DNA sequence: TGTGCCAGCAGTTTAAGCGTACTAACAGATACGCAGTATTTT.

The V call is TRBV4-1, the J call TRBJ2-5; D call uncertain. This CDR3 spans 13 amino acids. The V end lost 1 base, the J end lost 1 base, and 4 bases lay between the germline ends. Germline V gene data show CDR1 as MGHRA and CDR2 as YSYEKL. CDR3 protein: CASSQGLQETQYF. CDR3 bases: TGCGCCAGCAGCCAAGGACTCCAAGAGACCCAGTACTTC.

The chain employs TRBV12-3 or TRBV12-4 and TRBJ2-6; the D gene could be TRBD1 or TRBD2 (5 bases each). V lost 1 base and J lost 0, with 13 bases in between. This CDR3 contains 18 residues. The CDR3 spells CASSLGGGTSSGANVLTF. In nucleotides, the CDR3 is TGTGCCAGCAGTTTAGGAGGTGGGACGAGCTCTGGGGCCAACGTCCTGACTTTC.

The rearrangement uses TRBV14 and TRBJ2-7, with 11 nucleotides matching TRBD1. V shed 4 bases and J 4 bases; nucleotides not matched to a gene: 3. This CDR3 is built from 14 residues. Germline V gene lookup returns CDR1 SGHDN and CDR2 FVKESK. In DNA, the CDR3 is TGTGCCAGCAGCCTTCGGGACAGGGGGTACGAGCAGTACTTC. This translates into CASSLRDRGYEQYF.

V is TRBV9 and J is TRBJ2-7; 13 nucleotides match TRBD2. Germline CDR1 reads SGDLS; CDR2 reads YYNGEE. Unmatched junction bases numbered 7, after V lost 0 bases and J lost 7 bases. CDR3 length equals 16 residues. The CDR3 region has the DNA TGTGCCAGCAGCGTAGGTACCGGGACTAGCGGGATGGAGCAGTACTTC. It yields the protein CASSVGTGTSGMEQYF.

The rearrangement joins TRBV3-1 to TRBJ2-2; D is perhaps TRBD1 or TRBD2 (5 bases each). CDR1 is LGHDT and CDR2 is YNNKEL in the germline V gene (reference sequence). The V end lost 0 bases, the J end lost 4 bases, and 12 bases lay between the germline ends. This CDR3 has 16 amino acids. CDR3 sequence: CASSQDRQGRTGELFF. The CDR3 bases are TGTGCCAGCAGCCAAGATAGGCAGGGACGCACCGGGGAGCTGTTTTTT.

This clonotype was detected a few times. CDR3 DNA sequence: TGTGCCAGCAGCTCACCCCTCTCCGGGGAGCTGTTTTTT. This gives the protein CASSSPLSGELFF. This sequence joins TRBV7-9 and TRBJ2-2; D gene ambiguous. The ends were cut back, 4 bases at V and 6 bases at J, with 9 bases in the middle. CDR3 length equals 13 residues. Germline CDR1 reads SEHNR; CDR2 reads FQNEAQ (reference sequence).

The chain employs TRBV20-1 and TRBJ2-7; the D is unclear. The CDR3 sequence is 11 residues long. V lost 5 bases and J 4 bases, leaving 9 bases between the germline ends. Germline V gene lookup returns CDR1 DFQATT and CDR2 SNEGSKA (reference sequence). CDR3 nucleotides: TGCAGTGCTCAAGAAACGTACGAGCAGTACTTC. It encodes CSAQETYEQYF.

The chain combines TRBV3-1 with TRBJ2-4, with 9 bases that match TRBD2. This CDR3 region has 17 residues. J lost 6 bases, V lost 0 bases, and 9 bases had no gene match. Germline loops: CDR1 LGHDT, CDR2 YNNKEL (reference sequence). CDR3 region: CASSQEGLAGAGNIQYF. CDR3 in DNA: TGTGCCAGCAGCCAAGAGGGATTAGCGGGAGCGGGAAACATTCAGTACTTC. The full variable domain, completed using reference TRBV3-1 and TRBJ2-4, is DTAVSQTPKYLVTQMGNDKSIKCEQNLGHDTMYWYKQDSKKFLKIMFSYNNKELIINETVPNRFSPKSPDKAHLNLHINSLELGDSAVYFCASSQEGLAGAGNIQYFGAGTRLSVL.

This chain joins TRBV5-6 and TRBJ1-4; no clear D. Germline assignment: CDR1 SGHDT and CDR2 YYEEEE. The CDR3 totals 13 residues. The V end lost 0 bases, the J end lost 8 bases, and 8 bases lay between the germline ends. CDR3 loop: CASSLGQGEKLFF. CDR3 DNA: TGTGCCAGCAGCTTGGGACAAGGCGAAAAACTGTTTTTT.

This chain connects TRBV4-3 to TRBJ1-5, with D maybe TRBD1 (5 bases). The CDR3 is made up of 17 amino acids. With 0 bases removed from V and 2 bases from J, the gap between germline ends came to 14 bases. Germline loops: CDR1 LGHNA, CDR2 YSLEER. The DNA of the CDR3 is TGCGCCAGCAGCCAAGATGTAACAGGACGAGGCAATCAGCCCCAGCATTTT. Its protein is CASSQDVTGRGNQPQHF.